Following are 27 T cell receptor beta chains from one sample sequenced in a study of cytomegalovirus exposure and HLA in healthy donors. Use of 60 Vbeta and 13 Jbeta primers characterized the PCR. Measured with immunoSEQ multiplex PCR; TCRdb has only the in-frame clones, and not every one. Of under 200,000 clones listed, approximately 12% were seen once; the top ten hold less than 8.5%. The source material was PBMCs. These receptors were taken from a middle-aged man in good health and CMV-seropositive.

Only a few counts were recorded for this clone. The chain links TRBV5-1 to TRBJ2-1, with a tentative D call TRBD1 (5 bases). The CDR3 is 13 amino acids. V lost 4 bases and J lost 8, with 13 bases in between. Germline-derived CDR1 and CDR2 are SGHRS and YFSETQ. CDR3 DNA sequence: TGCGCCAGCAGCCGGGTGATAGGGGATGAGCAGTTCTTC. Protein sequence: CASSRVIGDEQFF. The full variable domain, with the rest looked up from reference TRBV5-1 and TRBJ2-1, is KAGVTQTPRYLIKTRGQQVTLSCSPISGHRSVSWYQQTPGQGLQFLFEYFSETQRNKGNFPGRFSGRQFSNSRSEMNVSTLELGDSALYLCASSRVIGDEQFFGPGTRLTVL.

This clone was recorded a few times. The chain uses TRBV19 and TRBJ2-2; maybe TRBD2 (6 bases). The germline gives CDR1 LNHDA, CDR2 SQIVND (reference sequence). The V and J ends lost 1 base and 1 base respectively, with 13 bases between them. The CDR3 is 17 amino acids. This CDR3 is CASSIAMGLWNTGELFF. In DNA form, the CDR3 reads TGTGCCAGTAGTATAGCTATGGGACTTTGGAACACCGGGGAGCTGTTTTTT.

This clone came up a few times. CDR3 nucleotide sequence: TGCGCCAGCAGCTTGGGCGCGGGACAGGGGGACTATGGCTACACCTTC. It translates to CASSLGAGQGDYGYTF. The chain uses TRBV5-1 and TRBJ1-2; 11 positions agree with TRBD1. Trimming at V came to 0 bases and at J to 3 bases, leaving 4 bases not matched to a gene. CDR1 is SGHRS, CDR2 YFSETQ, per germline. This CDR3 contains 16 residues.

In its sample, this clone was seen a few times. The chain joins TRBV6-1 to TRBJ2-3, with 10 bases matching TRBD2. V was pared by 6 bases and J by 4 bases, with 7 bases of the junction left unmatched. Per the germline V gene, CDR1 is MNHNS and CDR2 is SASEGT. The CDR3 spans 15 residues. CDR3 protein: CASSLAGAGADTQYF. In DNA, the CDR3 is TGTGCCAGCAGCCTAGCGGGGGCCGGAGCAGATACGCAGTATTTT.

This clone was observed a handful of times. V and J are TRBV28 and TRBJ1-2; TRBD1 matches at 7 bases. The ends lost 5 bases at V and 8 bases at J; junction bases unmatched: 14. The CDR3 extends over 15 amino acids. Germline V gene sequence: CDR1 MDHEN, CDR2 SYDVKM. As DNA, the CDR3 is TGTGCCAGCAGTCCCCTATCGACAGGGACTCGAGGCTACACCTTC. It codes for CASSPLSTGTRGYTF.

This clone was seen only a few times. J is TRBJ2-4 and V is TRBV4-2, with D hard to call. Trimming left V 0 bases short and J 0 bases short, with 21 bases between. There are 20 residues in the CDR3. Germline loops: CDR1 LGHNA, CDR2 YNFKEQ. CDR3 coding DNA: TGTGCCAGCAGCCAAGAGCAGGTGTTCTCCAGCTCTCTAGCCAAAAACATTCAGTACTTC. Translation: CASSQEQVFSSSLAKNIQYF.

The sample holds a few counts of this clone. CDR3 loop: CASSGGQGRTEAFF. In DNA form, the CDR3 reads TGTGCCAGTAGTGGGGGACAGGGTCGAACTGAAGCTTTCTTT. The chain is built from TRBV19 and TRBJ1-1; 9 bases are a match to TRBD1. CDR1 is LNHDA and CDR2 is SQIVND in the germline V gene (reference sequence). With V trimmed by 5 bases and J by 5 bases, 6 bases remained unmatched. The CDR3 has 14 amino acids.

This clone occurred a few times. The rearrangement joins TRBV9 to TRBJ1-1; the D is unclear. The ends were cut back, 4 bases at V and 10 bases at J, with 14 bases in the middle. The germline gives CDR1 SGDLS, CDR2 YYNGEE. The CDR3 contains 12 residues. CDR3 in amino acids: CASSPRTSGAFF. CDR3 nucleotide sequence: TGTGCCAGCAGCCCCAGGACTTCTGGAGCTTTCTTT. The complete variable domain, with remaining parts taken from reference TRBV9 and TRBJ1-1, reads DSGVTQTPKHLITATGQRVTLRCSPRSGDLSVYWYQQSLDQGLQFLIQYYNGEERAKGNILERFSAQQFPDLHSELNLSSLELGDSALYFCASSPRTSGAFFGQGTRLTVV.

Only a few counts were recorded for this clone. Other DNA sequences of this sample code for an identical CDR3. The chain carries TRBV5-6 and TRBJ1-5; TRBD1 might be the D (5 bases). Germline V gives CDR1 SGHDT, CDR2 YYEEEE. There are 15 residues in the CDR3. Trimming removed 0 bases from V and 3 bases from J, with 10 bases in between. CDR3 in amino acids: CASSLGGGSNQPQHF. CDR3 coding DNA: TGTGCCAGCAGCTTGGGGGGGGGATCCAATCAGCCCCAGCATTTT.

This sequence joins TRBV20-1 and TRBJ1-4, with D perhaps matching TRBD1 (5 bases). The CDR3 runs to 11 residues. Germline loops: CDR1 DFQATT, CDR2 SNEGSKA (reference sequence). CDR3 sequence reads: CSPLQGQKVFF. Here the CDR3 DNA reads TGCAGCCCCCTCCAGGGCCAAAAGGTGTTTTTT.

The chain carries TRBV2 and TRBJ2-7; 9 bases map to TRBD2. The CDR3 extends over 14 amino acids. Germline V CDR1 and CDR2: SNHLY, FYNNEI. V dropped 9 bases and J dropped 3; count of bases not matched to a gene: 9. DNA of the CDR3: TGTGCCAGTTCTTTAGCGGGGGCCAACTACGAGCAGTACTTC. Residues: CASSLAGANYEQYF.

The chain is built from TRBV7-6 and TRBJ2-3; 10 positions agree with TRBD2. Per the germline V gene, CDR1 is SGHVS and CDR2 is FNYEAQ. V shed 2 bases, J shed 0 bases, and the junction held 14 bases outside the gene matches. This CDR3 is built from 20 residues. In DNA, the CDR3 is TGTGCCAGCAGCTTACGAGTGATGCTAGCGGGGGAGTCTAGCACAGATACGCAGTATTTT. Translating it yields CASSLRVMLAGESSTDTQYF. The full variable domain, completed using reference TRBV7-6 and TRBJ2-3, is GAGVSQSPRYKVTKRGQDVALRCDPISGHVSLYWYRQALGQGPEFLTYFNYEAQQDKSGLPNDRFSAERPEGSISTLTIQRTEQRDSAMYRCASSLRVMLAGESSTDTQYFGPGTRLTVL.

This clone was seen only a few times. The CDR3 sequence is CASSLDSPGANVLTF. Written as DNA, the CDR3 is TGCGCCAGCAGCCTGGACAGCCCCGGGGCCAACGTCCTGACTTTC. This chain uses TRBV5-1 with TRBJ2-6; maybe TRBD1 (6 bases). Trimming pared 4 bases from V and 4 bases from J, leaving 12 bases between. The CDR3 covers 15 residues. CDR1 is SGHRS, CDR2 YFSETQ, per germline.

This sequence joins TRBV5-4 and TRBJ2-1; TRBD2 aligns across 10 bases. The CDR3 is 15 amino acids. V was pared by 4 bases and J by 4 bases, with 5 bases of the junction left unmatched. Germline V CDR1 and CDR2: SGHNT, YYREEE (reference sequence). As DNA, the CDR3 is TGTGCCAGCAGCCCAGGACTAGCGGATTACAATGAGCAGTTCTTC. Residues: CASSPGLADYNEQFF.

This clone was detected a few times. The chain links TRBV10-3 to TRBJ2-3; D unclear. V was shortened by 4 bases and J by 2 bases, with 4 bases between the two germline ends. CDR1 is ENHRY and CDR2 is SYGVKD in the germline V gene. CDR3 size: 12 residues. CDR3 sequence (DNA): TGTGCCATCAGTGTATCCACAGATACGCAGTATTTT. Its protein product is CAISVSTDTQYF.

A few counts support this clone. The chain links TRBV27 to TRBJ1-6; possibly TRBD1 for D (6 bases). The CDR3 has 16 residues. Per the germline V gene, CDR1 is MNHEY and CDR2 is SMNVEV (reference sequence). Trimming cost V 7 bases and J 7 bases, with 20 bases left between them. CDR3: CASNSSSGHQNSPLHF. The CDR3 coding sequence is TGTGCCAGCAATAGTTCGTCGGGACACCAAAATTCACCCCTCCACTTT.

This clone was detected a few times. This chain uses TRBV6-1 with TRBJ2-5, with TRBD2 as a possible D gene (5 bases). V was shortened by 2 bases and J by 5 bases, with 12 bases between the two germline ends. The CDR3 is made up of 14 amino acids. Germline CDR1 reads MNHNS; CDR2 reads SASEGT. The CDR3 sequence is CASSESGLWETQYF. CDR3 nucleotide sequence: TGTGCCAGCAGTGAATCGGGGTTATGGGAGACCCAGTACTTC.

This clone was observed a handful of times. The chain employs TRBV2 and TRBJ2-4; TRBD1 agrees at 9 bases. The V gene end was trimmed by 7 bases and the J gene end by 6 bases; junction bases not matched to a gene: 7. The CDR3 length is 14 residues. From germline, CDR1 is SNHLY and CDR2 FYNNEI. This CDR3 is CASTQGGQGNIQYF. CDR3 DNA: TGTGCCAGCACCCAAGGGGGACAGGGAAACATTCAGTACTTC.

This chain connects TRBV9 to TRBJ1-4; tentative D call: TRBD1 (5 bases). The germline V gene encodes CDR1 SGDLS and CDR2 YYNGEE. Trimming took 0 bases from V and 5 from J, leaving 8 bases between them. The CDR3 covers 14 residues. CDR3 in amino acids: CASSVGAGNEKLFF. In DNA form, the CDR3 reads TGTGCCAGCAGCGTAGGGGCAGGGAATGAAAAACTGTTTTTT.

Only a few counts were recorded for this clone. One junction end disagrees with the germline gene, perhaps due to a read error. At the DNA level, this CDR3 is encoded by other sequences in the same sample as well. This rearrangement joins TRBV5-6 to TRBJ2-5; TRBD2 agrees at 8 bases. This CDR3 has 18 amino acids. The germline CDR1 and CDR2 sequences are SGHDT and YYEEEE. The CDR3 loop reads CASSSTLVSGGHQETQYF. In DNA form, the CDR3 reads TGTGCCAGCAGCTCAACGTTAGTCAGCGGGGGCCACCAGGAGACCCAGTACTTC.

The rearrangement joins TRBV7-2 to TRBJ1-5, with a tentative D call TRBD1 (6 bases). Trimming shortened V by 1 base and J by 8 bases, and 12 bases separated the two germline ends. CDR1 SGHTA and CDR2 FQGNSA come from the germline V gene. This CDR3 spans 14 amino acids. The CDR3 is CASSLDQGKEPQHF. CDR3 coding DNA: TGTGCCAGCAGCTTAGATCAGGGGAAGGAGCCCCAGCATTTT.

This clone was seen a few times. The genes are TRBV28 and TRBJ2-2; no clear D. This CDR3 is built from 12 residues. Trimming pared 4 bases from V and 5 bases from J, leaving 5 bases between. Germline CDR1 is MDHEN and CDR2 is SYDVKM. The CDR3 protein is CASSSPTGELFF. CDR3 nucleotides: TGTGCCAGCAGTTCCCCGACCGGGGAGCTGTTTTTT.

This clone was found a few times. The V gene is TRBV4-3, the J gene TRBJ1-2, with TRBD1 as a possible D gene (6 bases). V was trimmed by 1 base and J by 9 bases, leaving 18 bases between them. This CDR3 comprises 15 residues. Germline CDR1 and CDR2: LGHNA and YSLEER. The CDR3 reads CASSQVQDRLFSYTF. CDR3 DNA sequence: TGCGCCAGCAGCCAAGTTCAGGACAGACTTTTCAGCTACACCTTC.

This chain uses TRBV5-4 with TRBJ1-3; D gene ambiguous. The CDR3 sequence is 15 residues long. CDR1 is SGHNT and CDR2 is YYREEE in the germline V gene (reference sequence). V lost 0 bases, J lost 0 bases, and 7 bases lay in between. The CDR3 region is CASSLDPVSGNTIYF. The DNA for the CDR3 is TGTGCCAGCAGCTTGGATCCGGTCTCTGGAAACACCATATATTTT.

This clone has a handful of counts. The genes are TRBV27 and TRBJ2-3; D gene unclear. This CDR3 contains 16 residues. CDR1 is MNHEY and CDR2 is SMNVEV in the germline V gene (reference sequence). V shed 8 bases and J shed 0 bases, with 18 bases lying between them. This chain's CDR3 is CASSPVAGTSTDTQYF. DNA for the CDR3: TGTGCCAGCTCCCCGGTGGCAGGCACTAGCACAGATACGCAGTATTTT.

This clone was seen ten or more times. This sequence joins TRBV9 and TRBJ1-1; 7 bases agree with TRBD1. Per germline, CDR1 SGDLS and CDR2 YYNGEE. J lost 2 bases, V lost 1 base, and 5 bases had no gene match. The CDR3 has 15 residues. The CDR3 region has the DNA TGTGCCAGCAGCGTAACGGGACAGTACAACACTGAAGCTTTCTTT. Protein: CASSVTGQYNTEAFF.

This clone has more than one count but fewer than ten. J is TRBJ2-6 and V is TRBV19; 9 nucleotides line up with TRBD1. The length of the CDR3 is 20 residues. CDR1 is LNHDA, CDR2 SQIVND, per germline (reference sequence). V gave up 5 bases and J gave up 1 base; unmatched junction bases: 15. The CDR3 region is CASSQSFPGTGRSGANVLTF. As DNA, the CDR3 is TGTGCCAGTAGTCAGTCCTTCCCGGGGACAGGGCGTTCTGGGGCCAACGTCCTGACTTTC.